The 29 T cell receptor beta chains below all came from one sample that was sequenced in a study of blood T cell repertoires in COVID-19. Only in-frame clones appear in the TCRdb table, and some are missing; sequencing was by immunoSEQ multiplex PCR. The sample records 150,000 to 200,000 clones, 65% to 85% being singletons. The sequencing sample was made of peripheral blood. The receptor source for this set is a man aged 55-75 years with active or convalescent COVID-19.

The V and J genes are TRBV5-6 and TRBJ1-1; TRBD1 matches 7 bases. J gave up 5 bases and V 5 bases, and 12 bases lay outside the gene matches. This CDR3 has 15 amino acids. From germline, CDR1 is SGHDT and CDR2 YYEEEE. The CDR3 DNA reads as TGTGCCAGCAGAGTATCCTACAGGGGTCGAACTGAAGCTTTCTTT. This translates into CASRVSYRGRTEAFF.

The rearrangement links TRBV12-5 to TRBJ1-5; the D is unclear. Germline CDR1 and CDR2: LGHNT and FRNRAP. Trimming cost V 9 bases and J 9 bases, with 12 bases left between them. This CDR3 spans 11 amino acids. The CDR3 DNA follows: TGTGCTAGGGACTCGCGTTTGCCCCAGCATTTT. This sequence encodes CARDSRLPQHF.

This clone has only one observation. The chain recombines TRBV6-5 with TRBJ1-1; 9 bases fit TRBD1. J lost 5 bases, V lost 4 bases, and 8 bases had no gene match. Germline loops: CDR1 MNHEY, CDR2 SVGAGI. CDR3 size: 15 residues. The CDR3 loop reads CASSSPGQGYTEAFF. In DNA form, the CDR3 reads TGTGCCAGCAGTTCTCCGGGACAGGGCTATACTGAAGCTTTCTTT.

The sample holds one count of this clone. The rearrangement joins TRBV13 to TRBJ2-4; TRBD2 matches at 13 bases. The CDR3 covers 21 residues. With 4 bases clipped from V and 0 bases from J, the junction kept 15 bases outside the gene matches. In germline, CDR1 is PRHDT, CDR2 FYEKMQ (reference sequence). The CDR3 coding sequence is TGTGCCAGCAGCTCACCCGGACTAGCGGGAGACCTCGCACTAGCCAAAAACATTCAGTACTTC. As protein: CASSSPGLAGDLALAKNIQYF.

The V gene is TRBV5-1, the J gene TRBJ1-3; the D is unclear. The CDR3 contains 14 residues. V was clipped by 6 bases and J by 4 bases, with 14 bases between them. CDR1 and CDR2 (germline): SGHRS, YFSETQ. CDR3 sequence: CASTSSGWGNTIYF. CDR3 sequence (DNA): TGCGCCAGCACCTCCTCGGGGTGGGGAAACACCATATATTTT.

This clone showed up just a few times. The DNA of the CDR3 is TGTGCCAGCAGCTTAGACATCTCCTATAATTCACCCCTCCACTTT. It translates to CASSLDISYNSPLHF. V gene TRBV7-8 combines with J gene TRBJ1-6; D not resolved. Trimming took off 1 base at V and 0 bases at J, with 4 bases between the two ends. Per germline, CDR1 SGHVS and CDR2 FQNEAQ. The CDR3 totals 15 residues.

This clone has a single count. The gene calls are TRBV5-1 and TRBJ2-7; 7 positions agree with TRBD2. V dropped 0 bases and J dropped 6; count of bases not matched to a gene: 3. The CDR3 has 13 amino acids. CDR1 and CDR2 from the germline V gene are SGHRS and YFSETQ. CDR3 DNA: TGCGCCAGCAGCTTGGACCCTAGCGGCGAGCAGTACTTC. Translated: CASSLDPSGEQYF.

The chain has TRBV24-1 and TRBJ2-1; TRBD2 agrees at 10 bases. The J segment lost 4 bases and the V segment lost 4 bases, leaving 6 bases of the junction unmatched. CDR3 length: 16 amino acids. CDR1 is KGHDR and CDR2 is SFDVKD in the germline V gene. CDR3 bases: TGTGCCACCAGTGAGAAAAGAGCGGGGGGGTACAATGAGCAGTTCTTC. Protein product: CATSEKRAGGYNEQFF.

The CDR3 is CASSAHLGQGGGNSPLHF. CDR3 DNA sequence: TGTGCCAGCAGCGCTCATTTGGGACAGGGGGGCGGGAATTCACCCCTCCACTTT. The rearrangement joins TRBV9 to TRBJ1-6; TRBD1 matches at 11 bases. There are 18 residues in the CDR3. The junction had 12 bases not matched to a gene; V was cut back by 3 bases and J by 7 bases. Germline CDR1 is SGDLS and CDR2 is YYNGEE. The variable domain in full, completed from reference TRBV9 and TRBJ1-6, reads DSGVTQTPKHLITATGQRVTLRCSPRSGDLSVYWYQQSLDQGLQFLIQYYNGEERAKGNILERFSAQQFPDLHSELNLSSLELGDSALYFCASSAHLGQGGGNSPLHFGNGTRLTVT.

The chain joins TRBV7-8 to TRBJ1-4; D ambiguous. There are 15 residues in the CDR3. CDR1 is SGHVS, CDR2 FQNEAQ, per germline. V lost 3 bases to trimming and J lost 6 bases, with 14 bases between them. CDR3 loop: CASSFRQAGDEKLFF. DNA of the CDR3: TGTGCCAGCAGCTTTCGGCAGGCGGGTGATGAAAAACTGTTTTTT.

The gene calls are TRBV6-5 and TRBJ1-2; 8 bases agree with TRBD1. With 10 bases clipped from V and 5 bases from J, the junction kept 9 bases outside the gene matches. This CDR3 spans 13 amino acids. Looked up from germline, CDR1 is MNHEY and CDR2 is SVGAGI. This chain's CDR3 is CAIRQGASYGYTF. CDR3 DNA sequence: TGTGCCATCCGCCAGGGGGCGAGTTATGGCTACACCTTC.

The V call is TRBV6-5, the J call TRBJ1-6, with 7 bases matching TRBD1. Trimming removed 6 bases from V and 2 bases from J; junction bases left unmatched: 4. The germline CDR1 and CDR2 sequences are MNHEY and SVGAGI. The CDR3 totals 15 residues. For the CDR3, the DNA is TGTGCCAGCAGGGGGACAGAAACCTATAATTCACCCCTCCACTTT. This sequence encodes CASRGTETYNSPLHF.

The chain employs TRBV7-3 and TRBJ2-1; tentative D call: TRBD1 (5 bases). The CDR3 runs 15 residues. V was trimmed by 2 bases and J by 0 bases, leaving 8 bases between them. Germline assignment: CDR1 SGHTA and CDR2 FQGTGA. The CDR3 DNA is TGTGCCAGCAGCTTAGACAGAAGCTCCTACAATGAGCAGTTCTTC. It yields the protein CASSLDRSSYNEQFF.

This clone was counted a single time. Here the CDR3 DNA reads TGTGCCAGCAGTTTATTTGGCGGGAGCTCCTACAATGAGCAGTTCTTC. It is translated as CASSLFGGSSYNEQFF. V is TRBV28 and J is TRBJ2-1, with 7 nucleotides matching TRBD2. The CDR3 sequence is 16 residues long. J lost 0 bases, V lost 1 base, and 3 bases had no gene match. Germline values: CDR1 MDHEN, CDR2 SYDVKM.

The V gene is TRBV12-3 or TRBV12-4, the J gene TRBJ2-5; a possible D gene is TRBD1 (5 bases). There are 12 residues in the CDR3. The germline V and J ends were trimmed by 2 bases and 7 bases, with 8 bases remaining between them. CDR3 residues: CASSLTGVTQYF. The CDR3 region has the DNA TGTGCCAGCAGTTTAACAGGAGTGACCCAGTACTTC.

The genes are TRBV19 and TRBJ1-2; D is perhaps TRBD1 (6 bases). Deletions cut 10 bases from V and 4 bases from J, with 16 bases between. Germline CDR1 reads LNHDA; CDR2 reads SQIVND (reference sequence). The CDR3 extends over 13 amino acids. The CDR3 loop is CATLGQGRYGYTF. The CDR3 DNA reads as TGTGCCACTTTGGGGCAGGGGCGCTATGGCTACACCTTC.

The gene calls are TRBV2 and TRBJ1-2; TRBD1 matches 7 bases. The trim removed 11 bases at V and 3 bases at J, leaving 9 bases unmatched. The CDR3 runs 13 residues. Per germline, CDR1 SNHLY and CDR2 FYNNEI. CDR3 DNA sequence: TGTGCCGGGAGGATAGGGACAGACTATGGCTACACCTTC. The encoded protein is CAGRIGTDYGYTF.

Only one count was recorded for this clone. This chain joins TRBV28 and TRBJ2-7; 10 nucleotides align to TRBD2. In germline, CDR1 is MDHEN, CDR2 SYDVKM. V gave up 7 bases and J gave up 2 bases; unmatched junction bases: 8. The CDR3 totals 15 residues. The CDR3 sequence: CASTPPGTSAYEQYF. In DNA, the CDR3 is TGTGCCAGCACCCCCCCCGGGACTAGCGCCTACGAGCAGTACTTC.

V usage is TRBV7-2 and J usage is TRBJ1-2; D is uncertain. The CDR3 covers 14 residues. V lost 5 bases to trimming and J lost 1 base, with 11 bases between them. Germline lookup yields CDR1 SGHTA and CDR2 FQGNSA. DNA for the CDR3: TGTGCCAGCAGCCCCCGCGGAGGTAACTATGGCTACACCTTC. It translates to CASSPRGGNYGYTF.

In its sample, this clone was seen once. This chain uses TRBV25-1 with TRBJ1-4, with D unclear. The V gene's germline CDR1 is MGHDK and CDR2 SYGVNS. Trimming removed 3 bases at V and 10 bases at J, with 12 bases between. The CDR3 loop spans 13 amino acids. CDR3 nucleotides: TGTGCCAGCAGTGATGGGCAGCCTGGAAAACTGTTTTTT. This gives the protein CASSDGQPGKLFF.

The rearrangement links TRBV6-4 to TRBJ2-3, with a tentative D call TRBD1 (6 bases). There are 14 residues in the CDR3. Germline CDR1 MRHNA, CDR2 SNTAGT. V gave up 6 bases and J gave up 0 bases, with 10 bases separating them. CDR3 nucleotide sequence: TGTGCCAGCAGAAGGGACACCAGCACAGATACGCAGTATTTT. As protein: CASRRDTSTDTQYF.

This clone was observed a single time. This sequence joins TRBV6-2 or TRBV6-3 and TRBJ2-5; 10 bases agree with TRBD2. The germline V gene has CDR1 MNHEY and CDR2 SVGEGT. With 2 bases clipped from V and 2 bases from J, the junction kept 14 bases outside the gene matches. CDR3 length: 19 amino acids. The CDR3 coding sequence is TGTGCCAGCAGTTACCACCGTAGCGGGAGGCCCATAGGGCAAGAGACCCAGTACTTC. Translating it yields CASSYHRSGRPIGQETQYF.

The V gene is TRBV28, the J gene TRBJ2-7; 7 bases are a match to TRBD2. Per germline, CDR1 MDHEN and CDR2 SYDVKM. The CDR3 covers 15 residues. The V gene end was trimmed by 5 bases and the J gene end by 7 bases; junction bases not matched to a gene: 14. CDR3 bases: TGTGCCAGCAGTCGCCACACTTCCGGGGGAGGGGAGCAGTACTTC. This translates into CASSRHTSGGGEQYF.

The rearrangement uses TRBV19 and TRBJ2-7; TRBD1 aligns across 9 bases. This CDR3 has 18 residues. The junction had 15 bases not matched to a gene; V was cut back by 3 bases and J by 3 bases. Germline lookup yields CDR1 LNHDA and CDR2 SQIVND (reference sequence). CDR3 protein: CASSIRDRVEYRSYEQYF. CDR3 DNA: TGTGCCAGTAGTATTAGGGACAGGGTAGAGTATCGGAGCTACGAGCAGTACTTC.

This clone was seen more than once but under ten times. The CDR3 sequence: CASSPTSARVETQYF. In DNA form, the CDR3 reads TGTGCCAGCAGCCCGACTAGCGCCCGGGTGGAGACCCAGTACTTC. V usage is TRBV7-9 and J usage is TRBJ2-5; 8 bases are shared with TRBD2. The V gene end was trimmed by 5 bases and the J gene end by 5 bases; junction bases not matched to a gene: 10. CDR1 SEHNR and CDR2 FQNEAQ come from the germline V gene (reference sequence). The CDR3 contains 15 residues.

The gene calls are TRBV20-1 and TRBJ2-7; no reliable D call. This CDR3 is 11 amino acids long. CDR1 DFQATT and CDR2 SNEGSKA come from the germline V gene (reference sequence). V was shortened by 1 base and J by 3 bases, with 4 bases between the two germline ends. As DNA, the CDR3 is TGCAGTGCTAGAGGCAGCTACGAGCAGTACTTC. It encodes CSARGSYEQYF.

The chain combines TRBV28 with TRBJ1-2, with unresolved D. Trimming pared 5 bases from V and 2 bases from J, leaving 18 bases between. This CDR3 spans 16 amino acids. Germline assignment: CDR1 MDHEN and CDR2 SYDVKM. CDR3 in DNA: TGTGCCAGCAGTCCGATGGGGAGTTCCTTCAACTATGGCTACACCTTC. Translated, it gives CASSPMGSSFNYGYTF.

Only one count was recorded for this clone. The chain carries TRBV9 and TRBJ2-3, with D tentatively TRBD1 (5 bases). The CDR3 extends over 13 amino acids. Per germline, CDR1 SGDLS and CDR2 YYNGEE. Trimming shortened V by 4 bases and J by 3 bases, and 9 bases separated the two germline ends. The CDR3 bases are TGTGCCAGCAGCCCTCAGGGTACAGATACGCAGTATTTT. Translation gives CASSPQGTDTQYF.

Remarks on this clone: Other nucleotide sequences from this sample produce the same CDR3. This chain joins TRBV6-5 and TRBJ1-5; TRBD1 matches at 7 bases. This CDR3 has 13 amino acids. J gave up 5 bases and V 7 bases, and 5 bases lay outside the gene matches. The germline gives CDR1 MNHEY, CDR2 SVGAGI. CDR3 sequence (DNA): TGTGCCAGCATAGGGACAGTTTATCAGCCCCAGCATTTT. As protein: CASIGTVYQPQHF.